A single sample is the source of the 18 T cell receptor beta chains below, sequenced in a study of blood T cell repertoires in COVID-19. TCRdb's copy holds only in-frame clones and misses some; the assay was immunoSEQ multiplex PCR. In the table there are some 170,000 clones, 70% to 90% of which are singletons. Source material: peripheral blood. These receptors all stem from a human donor in a cohort sampled during active COVID-19.

This clone showed up just a few times. The chain uses TRBV27 and TRBJ2-7; 8 bases agree with TRBD1. J gave up 2 bases and V 3 bases, and 6 bases lay outside the gene matches. Germline CDR1 MNHEY, CDR2 SMNVEV (reference sequence). This CDR3 comprises 15 residues. Here the CDR3 reads CASSFWTGTTYEQYF. The CDR3 nucleotides read TGTGCCAGCAGTTTCTGGACAGGGACAACCTACGAGCAGTACTTC.

The chain joins TRBV9 to TRBJ2-1; D might be TRBD1 (7 bases). The CDR3 has 17 residues. The V end was cut by 4 bases, the J end by 6 bases, with 23 bases between. Germline V gene sequence: CDR1 SGDLS, CDR2 YYNGEE. This chain's CDR3 is CASSQSRQGGSANEQFF. The CDR3 DNA reads TGTGCCAGCAGCCAATCTCGACAGGGAGGTTCCGCCAATGAGCAGTTCTTC.

This sequence joins TRBV7-6 and TRBJ2-5; TRBD1 aligns across 7 bases. CDR1 is SGHVS and CDR2 is FNYEAQ in the germline V gene. The V and J ends lost 2 bases and 4 bases, in that order; junction bases with no gene match: 10. The CDR3 runs to 16 residues. CDR3 loop: CASSLTGALAGETQYF. CDR3 DNA: TGTGCCAGCAGCTTAACAGGGGCGCTGGCGGGAGAGACCCAGTACTTC.

This chain uses TRBV10-3 with TRBJ2-7; 11 positions match TRBD2. This CDR3 has 13 residues. From germline, CDR1 is ENHRY and CDR2 SYGVKD. V was pared by 10 bases and J by 5 bases, with 7 bases of the junction left unmatched. The CDR3 region has the DNA TGTGCCACTGCTAGCGGGGGGTCTCACGAGCAGTACTTC. Amino acids: CATASGGSHEQYF.

The rearrangement uses TRBV5-5 and TRBJ1-1; possible D gene TRBD1, 5 bases. The V gene's germline CDR1 is SGHKS and CDR2 YYEKEE (reference sequence). The CDR3 has 15 residues. V was shortened by 4 bases and J by 1 base, with 14 bases between the two germline ends. CDR3 sequence: CASSPDTGWNTEAFF. The CDR3 DNA reads TGTGCCAGCAGCCCGGACACTGGGTGGAACACTGAAGCTTTCTTT.

This clone was recorded a few times. This chain uses TRBV7-9 with TRBJ2-7, with 9 nucleotides matching TRBD1. Germline-derived CDR1 and CDR2 are SEHNR and FQNEAQ (reference sequence). V dropped 5 bases and J dropped 3; count of bases not matched to a gene: 8. The CDR3 extends over 15 amino acids. The CDR3 region has the DNA TGTGCCAGCAGCCTTGTGGGACAGGGCAACTACGAGCAGTACTTC. Translated, it gives CASSLVGQGNYEQYF.

The V and J genes are TRBV3-1 (or the pseudogene TRBV3-2) and TRBJ1-2, with D unclear. Germline CDR1 is LGHDT and CDR2 is YNNKEL (reference sequence). This CDR3 spans 13 amino acids. V lost 1 base and J lost 10, with 13 bases in between. The chain's CDR3 is CASSQVRGLDYTF. The DNA of the CDR3 is TGTGCCAGCAGCCAAGTAAGAGGTCTAGACTACACCTTC.

The J gene is TRBJ2-1, the V gene TRBV6-1, with 8 bases that match TRBD1. The CDR3 is made up of 13 amino acids. V shed 6 bases, J shed 7 bases, and the junction held 5 bases outside the gene matches. CDR1 and CDR2 (germline): MNHNS, SASEGT. The CDR3: CASRGQGGNEQFF. In DNA, the CDR3 is TGTGCCAGCAGAGGACAGGGTGGTAATGAGCAGTTCTTC.

The chain couples TRBV10-1 to TRBJ2-7; 7 positions match TRBD2. The junction had 10 bases not matched to a gene; V was cut back by 2 bases and J by 6 bases. Germline V gene data show CDR1 as WNHNN and CDR2 as SYGVQD (reference sequence). This CDR3 contains 15 residues. In DNA form, the CDR3 reads TGCGCCAGCAGTGAGCTTTCGACTAGCCTTGGCGAGCAGTACTTC. Protein sequence: CASSELSTSLGEQYF.

This clone has only a few counts. The rearrangement links TRBV12-3 or TRBV12-4 to TRBJ1-2; D gene unclear. The V gene lost 6 bases and the J gene lost 6 bases, with 8 bases spanning the gap. The CDR3 length is 11 residues. This CDR3 is CASSREHGYTF. The DNA of the CDR3 is TGTGCCAGCAGCCGGGAGCATGGCTACACCTTC.

This clone was observed a handful of times. This sequence joins TRBV10-3 and TRBJ2-3; the match to TRBD1 covers 9 bases. Losses at the gene ends were 2 bases for V and 2 bases for J; bases not matched to a gene: 2. CDR3 length equals 15 residues. The germline gives CDR1 ENHRY, CDR2 SYGVKD. CDR3 coding DNA: TGTGCCATCAGTGAGAAACAGGGGGCCACAGATACGCAGTATTTT. This gives the protein CAISEKQGATDTQYF.

This rearrangement joins TRBV6-2 or TRBV6-3 to TRBJ2-6, with D uncertain. This CDR3 has 14 amino acids. V lost 5 bases, J lost 2 bases, and 7 bases lay in between. CDR1 and CDR2 (germline): MNHEY, SVGEGT. DNA for the CDR3: TGTGCCAGCAGTATAACAGCTGGGGCCAACGTCCTGACTTTC. Its protein product is CASSITAGANVLTF.

The chain carries TRBV7-3 and TRBJ1-1; 7 nucleotides match TRBD1. This CDR3 spans 15 amino acids. Germline assignment: CDR1 SGHTA and CDR2 FQGTGA. V lost 1 base and J lost 10; bases outside the gene matches: 12. CDR3 sequence (DNA): TGTGCCAGCAGCTTAAAGGGGGGCCCGGGACAGAGAGCTTTCTTT. Translating gives CASSLKGGPGQRAFF. Filled out from reference TRBV7-3 and TRBJ1-1, the complete variable domain reads GAGVSQTPSNKVTEKGKYVELRCDPISGHTALYWYRQSLGQGPEFLIYFQGTGAADDSGLPNDRFFAVRPEGSVSTLKIQRTERGDSAVYLCASSLKGGPGQRAFFGQGTRLTVV.

The chain couples TRBV10-2 to TRBJ2-3; 9 bases line up with TRBD2. CDR3 size: 14 residues. Germline trimming cut 8 bases from V and 2 bases from J; bases unmatched to any gene: 5. Germline V gene data show CDR1 as WSHSY and CDR2 as SAAADI. CDR3 nucleotides: TGCGCCAGCTGCGGGACTAGCTTCACAGATACGCAGTATTTT. It specifies CASCGTSFTDTQYF.

The sample holds a few counts of this clone. The rearrangement uses TRBV6-5 and TRBJ1-1, with D possibly matching TRBD1 (6 bases). The CDR3 has 16 amino acids. V dropped 0 bases and J dropped 4 bases, with 15 bases sitting between them. Germline lookup yields CDR1 MNHEY and CDR2 SVGAGI. CDR3 residues: CASSYSSQGGSTEAFF. The CDR3 coding sequence is TGTGCCAGCAGTTACTCGTCACAGGGCGGAAGCACTGAAGCTTTCTTT.

This chain uses TRBV10-2 with TRBJ2-5; a possible D gene is TRBD1 (6 bases). The germline V gene has CDR1 WSHSY and CDR2 SAAADI. The CDR3 extends over 13 amino acids. V was trimmed by 6 bases and J by 5 bases, leaving 13 bases between them. CDR3 amino acids: CASRQGIWETQYF. The CDR3 nucleotides read TGCGCCAGCAGACAGGGTATTTGGGAGACCCAGTACTTC.

V is TRBV3-1 (or the pseudogene TRBV3-2) and J is TRBJ2-2; 8 positions match TRBD2. V shed 0 bases, J shed 2 bases, and the junction held 14 bases outside the gene matches. The CDR3 length is 20 residues. Germline CDR1 is LGHDT and CDR2 is YNNKEL (reference sequence). DNA for the CDR3: TGTGCCAGCAGCCAAGATATGGCCCCACTAGCGGCTACTAACACCGGGGAGCTGTTTTTT. Translation gives CASSQDMAPLAATNTGELFF.

The chain is built from TRBV6-1 and TRBJ2-4; tentative D call: TRBD2 (5 bases). The CDR3 is 16 residues long. Trimming pared 1 base from V and 4 bases from J, leaving 14 bases between. Germline-derived CDR1 and CDR2 are MNHNS and SASEGT. The CDR3 loop reads CASSEVLATQKNIQYF. CDR3 coding DNA: TGTGCCAGCAGTGAAGTGCTAGCTACCCAGAAAAACATTCAGTACTTC.